This TCR beta chain is drawn from a study of T cells in Graves' hyperthyroidism and ophthalmopathy. Amplification yielded TCR beta CDR3 regions, with RNA transcripts as the source. The HTBI primer set served for first-round RT-PCR of the TCR CDR3. TCRdb fed the multiplex PCR reads into MiXCR, producing one record per CDR3 protein. The repertoire holds roughly 600,000 distinct CDR3 sequences, with about 15% as singletons. This sequence originates from a woman between 50 and 59 years old with Graves' ophthalmopathy. The sample comprised blood.

DNA of the CDR3: TGTGCCAGCAGTTCCGTAGCGGGGCATGCCTACGAGCAGTACTTC. This encodes CASSSVAGHAYEQYF. J is TRBJ2-7 and V is TRBV28; 8 positions agree with TRBD2. CDR3 length equals 15 residues. V shed 4 bases, J shed 2 bases, and the junction held 7 bases outside the gene matches. The germline V gene has CDR1 MDHEN and CDR2 SYDVKM.